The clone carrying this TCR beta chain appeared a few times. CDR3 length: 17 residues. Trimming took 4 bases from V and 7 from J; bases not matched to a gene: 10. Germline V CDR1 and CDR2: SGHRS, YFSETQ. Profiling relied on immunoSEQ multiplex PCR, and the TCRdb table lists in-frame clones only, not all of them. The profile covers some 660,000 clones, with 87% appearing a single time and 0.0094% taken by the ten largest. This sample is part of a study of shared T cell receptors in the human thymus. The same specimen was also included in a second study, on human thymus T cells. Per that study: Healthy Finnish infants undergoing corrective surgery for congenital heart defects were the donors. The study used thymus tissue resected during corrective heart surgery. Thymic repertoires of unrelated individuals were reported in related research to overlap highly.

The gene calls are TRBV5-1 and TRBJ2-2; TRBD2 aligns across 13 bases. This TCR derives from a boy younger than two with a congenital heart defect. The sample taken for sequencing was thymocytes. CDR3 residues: CASSRPGLAGELGELFF. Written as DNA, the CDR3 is TGCGCCAGCAGCCGACCTGGACTAGCGGGAGAACTCGGGGAGCTGTTTTTT.